The present T cell receptor beta chain was sequenced within a study of blood T cell repertoires in COVID-19. On the study more broadly: Sources were T cells, B-cell-depleted T cells, or PBMCs; the material itself was cDNA or gDNA.

Repertoires were generated with immunoSEQ multiplex PCR, while TCRdb's copy carries only in-frame clones and drops some. The sample has just over 90,000 clones; approximately 80% are singletons. V lost 2 bases to trimming and J lost 5 bases, with 9 bases between them. This CDR3 is built from 12 residues. The germline V gene has CDR1 GTSNPN and CDR2 SVGIG (reference sequence). What was sequenced was peripheral blood. V usage is TRBV30 and J usage is TRBJ1-1; D is possibly TRBD1 (5 bases). This TCR was sampled from a man in his 70s with acute or convalescent COVID-19. The CDR3 reads CAWSRGGTEAFF. In nucleotides, the CDR3 is TGTGCCTGGAGTAGGGGTGGGACTGAAGCTTTCTTT.